This T cell receptor beta chain was documented in a study of T-cell reconstitution after alpha-beta-depleted transplantation in children. Whole-study findings and limits: The high TCRbeta diversity at day 60 in some patients came from surviving recipient T cells and thymic progenitors.

About this clonotype itself: The antigen is undetermined.

Unique molecular identifiers were used in preparing the TCRbeta library. TCRdb re-called the PCR reads through MiXCR, storing one row per CDR3 protein. The profile shows roughly 100,000 distinct CDR3 sequences, about 6.8% of them singletons. The TCR comes from a boy under 10 years old with acute lymphoblastic leukemia, due to receive a stem cell transplant. The sequenced sample was PBMCs, obtained before TCRalphabeta/CD19-depleted stem cell transplant.

The CDR3 DNA follows: TGCGCCAGCAGCTTGGTGCTTGGGAGCACAGATACGCAGTATTTT. This codes for CASSLVLGSTDTQYF. The chain employs TRBV5-1 and TRBJ2-3; D uncertain. Germline-derived CDR1 and CDR2 are SGHRS and YFSETQ. The CDR3 covers 15 residues. V was pared by 0 bases and J by 0 bases, with 8 bases between.